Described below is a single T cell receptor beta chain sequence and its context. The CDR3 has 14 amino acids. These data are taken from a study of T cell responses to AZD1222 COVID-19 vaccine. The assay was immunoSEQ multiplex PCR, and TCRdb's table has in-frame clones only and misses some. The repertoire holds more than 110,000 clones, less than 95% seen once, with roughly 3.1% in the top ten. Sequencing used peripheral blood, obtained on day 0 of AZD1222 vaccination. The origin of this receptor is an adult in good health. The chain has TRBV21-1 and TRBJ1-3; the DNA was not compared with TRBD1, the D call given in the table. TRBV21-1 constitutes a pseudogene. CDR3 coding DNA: TGTGCCAGCTTACAAGTATGCCCGAGAAACACCATATATTTT. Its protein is CASLQVCPRNTIYF.